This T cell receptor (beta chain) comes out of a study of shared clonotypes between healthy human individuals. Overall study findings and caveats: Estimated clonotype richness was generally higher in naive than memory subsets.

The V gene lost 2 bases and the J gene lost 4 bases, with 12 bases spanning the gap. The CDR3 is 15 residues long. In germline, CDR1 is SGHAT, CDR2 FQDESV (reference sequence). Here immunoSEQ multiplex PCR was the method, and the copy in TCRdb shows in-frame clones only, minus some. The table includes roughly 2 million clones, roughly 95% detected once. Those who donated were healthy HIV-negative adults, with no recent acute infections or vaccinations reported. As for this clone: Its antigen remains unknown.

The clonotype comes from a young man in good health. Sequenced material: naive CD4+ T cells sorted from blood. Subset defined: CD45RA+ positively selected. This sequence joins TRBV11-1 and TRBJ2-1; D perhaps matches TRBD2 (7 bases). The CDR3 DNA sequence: TGTGCCAGCAGCTTATCGGGGGGCACATACAATGAGCAGTTCTTC. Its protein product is CASSLSGGTYNEQFF.